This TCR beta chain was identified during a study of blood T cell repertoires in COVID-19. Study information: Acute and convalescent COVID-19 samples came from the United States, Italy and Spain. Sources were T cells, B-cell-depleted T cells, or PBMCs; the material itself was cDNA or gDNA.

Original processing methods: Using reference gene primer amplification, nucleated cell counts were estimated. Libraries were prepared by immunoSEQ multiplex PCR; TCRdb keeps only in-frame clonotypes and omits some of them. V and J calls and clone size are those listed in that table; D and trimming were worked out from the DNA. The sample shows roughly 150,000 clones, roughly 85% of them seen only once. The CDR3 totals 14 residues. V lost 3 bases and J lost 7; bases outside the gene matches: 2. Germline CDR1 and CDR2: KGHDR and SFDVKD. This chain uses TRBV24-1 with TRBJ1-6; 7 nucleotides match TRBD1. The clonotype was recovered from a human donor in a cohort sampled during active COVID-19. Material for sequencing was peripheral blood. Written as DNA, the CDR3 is TGTGCCACCAGTGATGGACAGGACAATTCACCCCTCCACTTT. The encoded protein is CATSDGQDNSPLHF.